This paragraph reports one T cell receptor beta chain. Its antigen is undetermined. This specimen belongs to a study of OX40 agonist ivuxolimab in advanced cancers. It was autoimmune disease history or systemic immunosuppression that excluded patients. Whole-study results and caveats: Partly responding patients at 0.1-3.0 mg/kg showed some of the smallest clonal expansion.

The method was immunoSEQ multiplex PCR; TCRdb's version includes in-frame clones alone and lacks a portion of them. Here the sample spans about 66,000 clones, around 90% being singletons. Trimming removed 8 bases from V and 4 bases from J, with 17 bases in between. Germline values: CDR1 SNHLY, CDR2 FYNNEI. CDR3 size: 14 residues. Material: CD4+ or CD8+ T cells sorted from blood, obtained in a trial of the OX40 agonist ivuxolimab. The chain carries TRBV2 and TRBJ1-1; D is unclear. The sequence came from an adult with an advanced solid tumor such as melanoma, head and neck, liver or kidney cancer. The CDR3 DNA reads TGTGCCAGCGCCGTTGGCGTAAAAGTCACTGAAGCTTTCTTT. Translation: CASAVGVKVTEAFF.